The 23 T cell receptor beta chains below were found in one sample sequenced in a study of cytomegalovirus exposure and HLA in healthy donors (dated by TCRdb to 2016 to 2017). Receptor amplification or capture employed the immunoSEQ multiplex PCR assay. A mixture of 60 forward primers for TCR Vbeta segments and 13 reverse primers for TCR Jbeta segments was used in the multiplex PCR. TCRdb retrieved this table from immuneACCESS and kept in-frame rearrangements only. Not all clones are present; in checked studies, unresolved V genes account for under half, and no reason is known for the remainder. The sample's own table lists 150,000 to 250,000 clones. The ten largest clones add up to 0.74% of the sample. Sequences were obtained from PBMCs. These receptors all come from a boy younger than 18 in good health and CMV-seronegative.

A remark on this clone: A junction boundary mismatches the germline segment, possibly from a read error. The chain uses TRBV11-3 and TRBJ2-3, with 7 bases matching TRBD2. CDR3 length equals 15 residues. Germline assignment: CDR1 SGHNT and CDR2 YENEEA. CDR3 coding DNA: TGTGCCAGCAGCCCTGGCGGGGGTAGCAGAGATACGCAGTATTTT. Its protein product is CASSPGGGSRDTQYF.

The V gene is TRBV6-1, the J gene TRBJ1-5; 12 bases align to TRBD1. This CDR3 contains 15 residues. Germline lookup yields CDR1 MNHNS and CDR2 SASEGT. Trimming at V came to 8 bases and at J to 3 bases, leaving 5 bases not matched to a gene. The chain's CDR3 is CASGRDRGLNQPQHF. The CDR3 nucleotides read TGTGCCAGCGGACGGGACAGGGGGCTCAATCAGCCCCAGCATTTT.

J is TRBJ2-7 and V is TRBV9; maybe TRBD2 (5 bases). Germline V CDR1 and CDR2: SGDLS, YYNGEE. Trimming shortened V by 3 bases and J by 2 bases, and 9 bases separated the two germline ends. The CDR3 consists of 13 residues. The DNA of the CDR3 is TGTGCCAGCAGCGGGGCCGGGGCCTACGAGCAGTACTTC. Translated: CASSGAGAYEQYF.

This chain joins TRBV5-1 and TRBJ1-3; 10 bases align to TRBD1. This CDR3 spans 16 amino acids. CDR1 and CDR2 (germline): SGHRS, YFSETQ. V gave up 0 bases and J gave up 4 bases; unmatched junction bases: 4. The CDR3 loop is CASSLDGTGVGNTIYF. CDR3 nucleotide sequence: TGCGCCAGCAGCTTGGATGGGACAGGGGTCGGAAACACCATATATTTT.

This rearrangement joins TRBV5-1 to TRBJ2-5; 11 bases are a match to TRBD1. The CDR3 length is 17 residues. Germline V CDR1 and CDR2: SGHRS, YFSETQ. The V gene end was trimmed by 0 bases and the J gene end by 3 bases; junction bases not matched to a gene: 7. This CDR3 is CASSLDPGQGVKETQYF. The DNA of the CDR3 is TGCGCCAGCAGCTTGGACCCGGGACAGGGGGTAAAAGAGACCCAGTACTTC. The full variable domain, in which reference TRBV5-1 and TRBJ2-5 provide the parts outside the CDR3, is KAGVTQTPRYLIKTRGQQVTLSCSPISGHRSVSWYQQTPGQGLQFLFEYFSETQRNKGNFPGRFSGRQFSNSRSEMNVSTLELGDSALYLCASSLDPGQGVKETQYFGPGTRLLVL.

CDR3 in DNA: TGTGCCTGGAGTGCCTCGGGGGGCGGAGAGCAGTACTTC. Encoded protein: CAWSASGGGEQYF. V gene TRBV30 combines with J gene TRBJ2-7; maybe TRBD2 (7 bases). V gave up 1 base and J gave up 7 bases, with 14 bases separating them. The CDR3 contains 13 residues. Germline loops: CDR1 GTSNPN, CDR2 SVGIG (reference sequence).

The chain carries TRBV29-1 and TRBJ1-4; D is ambiguous. The CDR3 runs to 13 residues. V was shortened by 7 bases and J by 2 bases, with 11 bases between the two germline ends. Looked up from germline, CDR1 is SQVTM and CDR2 is ANQGSEA. The CDR3 sequence is CSGGPGTNEKLFF. The CDR3 nucleotides are TGCAGCGGTGGCCCGGGGACTAATGAAAAACTGTTTTTT.

V is TRBV7-9 and J is TRBJ2-5; 8 nucleotides line up with TRBD1. The J call is uncertain, as TRBJ2-7 better fits the DNA end. The CDR3 covers 16 residues. CDR1 and CDR2 (germline): SEHNR, FQNEAQ (reference sequence). Here the CDR3 reads CASSLRLMDREYEQYF. The CDR3 region has the DNA TGTGCCAGCAGCTTAAGGCTAATGGACAGGGAATACGAGCAGTACTTC.

CDR3 sequence reads: CASRGQTIETQYF. CDR3 in DNA: TGTGCCAGCAGGGGACAGACGATAGAGACCCAGTACTTC. This chain joins TRBV6-6 and TRBJ2-5, with 7 bases identical to TRBD1. From germline, CDR1 is MNHNY and CDR2 SVGAGI (reference sequence). This CDR3 has 13 amino acids. V trimming: 6 bases; J trimming: 4 bases; junction bases outside the gene matches: 5.

This chain connects TRBV9 to TRBJ1-1; 8 nucleotides agree with TRBD1. V lost 3 bases and J lost 5; bases outside the gene matches: 6. Germline V gene lookup returns CDR1 SGDLS and CDR2 YYNGEE. The CDR3 length is 14 residues. The CDR3 sequence is CASSAGTGGTEAFF. The CDR3 nucleotides are TGTGCCAGCAGCGCCGGGACAGGAGGAACTGAAGCTTTCTTT. Variable domain in full (rest from reference TRBV9 and TRBJ1-1): DSGVTQTPKHLITATGQRVTLRCSPRSGDLSVYWYQQSLDQGLQFLIQYYNGEERAKGNILERFSAQQFPDLHSELNLSSLELGDSALYFCASSAGTGGTEAFFGQGTRLTVV.

This chain joins TRBV5-4 and TRBJ1-2; TRBD1 agrees at 7 bases. CDR3 length equals 14 residues. Unmatched junction bases numbered 11, after V lost 5 bases and J lost 7 bases. Germline V CDR1 and CDR2: SGHNT, YYREEE (reference sequence). The CDR3 nucleotides are TGTGCCAGCAGTGGGGCGGAGGGGGCGGGTGGCTACACCTTC. Amino acid sequence: CASSGAEGAGGYTF.

The chain employs TRBV5-1 and TRBJ2-2, with TRBD2 matching 16 bases. Germline CDR1 reads SGHRS; CDR2 reads YFSETQ. This CDR3 is built from 19 residues. Germline trimming cut 4 bases from V and 4 bases from J; bases unmatched to any gene: 10. CDR3 in amino acids: CASSLLGLAGGPGTGELFF. The CDR3 region has the DNA TGCGCCAGCAGCCTGCTGGGACTAGCGGGGGGGCCGGGCACCGGGGAGCTGTTTTTT.

The chain links TRBV18 to TRBJ2-3, with D maybe TRBD1 (6 bases). The CDR3 has 12 residues. Germline CDR1 reads KGHSH; CDR2 reads LQKENI. V lost 10 bases and J 6 bases, leaving 14 bases between the germline ends. The CDR3 here is CATSGTIDTQYF. CDR3 DNA: TGTGCCACCTCCGGGACAATTGATACGCAGTATTTT.

CDR3 protein: CASSGRTVLRNQPQHF. In DNA form, the CDR3 reads TGTGCCAGCAGTGGCCGGACAGTCTTGCGCAATCAGCCCCAGCATTTT. J is TRBJ1-5 and V is TRBV6-1; D may be TRBD1 (6 bases). This CDR3 comprises 16 residues. V dropped 4 bases and J dropped 2 bases, with 15 bases sitting between them. Germline lookup yields CDR1 MNHNS and CDR2 SASEGT.

V gene TRBV6-5 combines with J gene TRBJ1-6, with 7 bases aligning to TRBD1. The CDR3 spans 14 residues. V trimming: 5 bases; J trimming: 6 bases; junction bases outside the gene matches: 4. Looked up from germline, CDR1 is MNHEY and CDR2 is SVGAGI. CDR3 bases: TGTGCCAGCAGTCTCCGGGACAGTAATTCACCCCTCCACTTT. Translating gives CASSLRDSNSPLHF.

This chain links TRBV5-1 with TRBJ2-2, with 8 bases aligning to TRBD1. The V segment lost 2 bases and the J segment 7 bases; nucleotides outside the gene matches: 13. The CDR3 totals 17 residues. The V gene's germline CDR1 is SGHRS and CDR2 YFSETQ. The CDR3 here is CASSLTGGTGSDGELFF. CDR3 sequence (DNA): TGCGCCAGCAGCTTAACAGGGGGTACGGGGTCCGACGGGGAGCTGTTTTTT.

V gene TRBV7-9 combines with J gene TRBJ2-1; 15 positions match TRBD2. This CDR3 has 17 residues. The junction had 11 bases not matched to a gene; V was cut back by 5 bases and J by 9 bases. Per germline, CDR1 SEHNR and CDR2 FQNEAQ (reference sequence). The CDR3 region is CASSPRIGTSGGFEQFF. The CDR3 bases are TGTGCCAGCAGCCCCAGAATCGGGACTAGCGGGGGGTTTGAGCAGTTCTTC.

The chain uses TRBV7-3 and TRBJ2-4; D perhaps matches TRBD1 (5 bases). In germline, CDR1 is SGHTA, CDR2 FQGTGA. Trimming removed 5 bases at V and 8 bases at J, with 13 bases between. The CDR3 is 13 amino acids. The CDR3 region is CASSRQDSDIQYF. The CDR3 DNA is TGTGCCAGCAGCCGGCAAGACAGTGACATTCAGTACTTC.

The chain joins TRBV6-1 to TRBJ2-1, with a tentative D call TRBD2 (5 bases). This CDR3 has 11 residues. Looked up from germline, CDR1 is MNHNS and CDR2 is SASEGT. The V gene lost 10 bases and the J gene lost 7 bases, with 11 bases spanning the gap. The CDR3, as DNA: TGTGCCACCCCCCGAGGGAATGAGCAGTTCTTC. It translates to CATPRGNEQFF.

The chain employs TRBV5-4 and TRBJ1-1; weak D call: TRBD1 (6 bases). The V end was cut by 3 bases, the J end by 5 bases, with 14 bases between. CDR1 is SGHNT, CDR2 YYREEE, per germline (reference sequence). The CDR3 spans 14 residues. This chain's CDR3 is CASSSGTIDTEAFF. The CDR3 nucleotides read TGTGCCAGCAGCTCCGGGACAATCGATACTGAAGCTTTCTTT.

The gene calls are TRBV4-3 and TRBJ2-2; no reliable D call. CDR1 and CDR2 from the germline V gene are LGHNA and YSLEER. The CDR3 extends over 14 amino acids. Trimming took 4 bases from V and 1 from J, leaving 7 bases between them. The CDR3 DNA reads as TGCGCCAGCAGCCTGGGCAGGAACACCGGGGAGCTGTTTTTT. Translating it yields CASSLGRNTGELFF.

The CDR3 loop is CAWSWDRTYEQYF. The CDR3, as DNA: TGTGCCTGGAGTTGGGACAGGACCTACGAGCAGTACTTC. The genes are TRBV30 and TRBJ2-7; TRBD1 matches at 8 bases. CDR1 and CDR2 (germline): GTSNPN, SVGIG (reference sequence). With 2 bases clipped from V and 2 bases from J, the junction kept 2 bases outside the gene matches. This CDR3 region has 13 residues.

The chain couples TRBV2 to TRBJ1-3, with a possible D match to TRBD1 (5 bases). V lost 4 bases and J lost 0, with 10 bases in between. There are 15 residues in the CDR3. The V gene's germline CDR1 is SNHLY and CDR2 FYNNEI. The CDR3 region is CASSAQGLSGNTIYF. For the CDR3, the DNA is TGTGCCAGCAGTGCGCAGGGCCTCTCTGGAAACACCATATATTTT.